This passage covers 30 T cell receptor beta chains from one sample sequenced in a study of blood T cell repertoires in COVID-19. Measured with immunoSEQ multiplex PCR; TCRdb has only the in-frame clones, and not every one. The sample contains 110,000 or so clones, 85% of which appear only once. The sequenced sample consisted of peripheral blood. These receptors all come from a human donor in a cohort sampled during active COVID-19.

The genes are TRBV4-2 and TRBJ2-7; 9 positions match TRBD2. This CDR3 has 16 amino acids. The germline V gene encodes CDR1 LGHNA and CDR2 YNFKEQ. The junction had 5 bases not matched to a gene; V was cut back by 1 base and J by 1 base. The CDR3 loop reads CASSQVQRGVSYEQYF. The CDR3 DNA sequence: TGTGCCAGCAGCCAAGTCCAGCGGGGGGTTTCCTACGAGCAGTACTTC.

This chain links TRBV29-1 with TRBJ2-7; tentatively, D is TRBD1 (5 bases). Germline V gene sequence: CDR1 SQVTM, CDR2 ANQGSEA. The CDR3 is made up of 16 amino acids. Trimming took 0 bases from V and 4 from J, leaving 19 bases between them. The CDR3 here is CSVEDAQQETLYEQYF. CDR3 DNA sequence: TGCAGCGTTGAAGATGCCCAACAGGAGACCCTATACGAGCAGTACTTC.

This sequence joins TRBV30 and TRBJ1-5, with 8 bases identical to TRBD1. CDR3 length: 14 residues. Germline CDR1 GTSNPN, CDR2 SVGIG (reference sequence). With V trimmed by 7 bases and J by 7 bases, 12 bases remained unmatched. The chain's CDR3 is CASTGGALGQPQHF. The CDR3 DNA sequence: TGTGCCTCCACAGGGGGAGCCTTGGGACAGCCCCAGCATTTT. Based on the CDR3 plus reference TRBV30 and TRBJ1-5, the full variable domain is SQTIHQWPATLVQPVGSPLSLECTVEGTSNPNLYWYRQAAGRGLQLLFYSVGIGQISSEVPQNLSASRPQDRQFILSSKKLLLSDSGFYLCASTGGALGQPQHFGDGTRLSIL.

This clone was seen a handful of times. The rearrangement uses TRBV12-3 or TRBV12-4 and TRBJ1-1; a weak D match, TRBD1 (6 bases). CDR3 length equals 13 residues. The V end lost 5 bases, the J end lost 4 bases, and 11 bases lay between the germline ends. The CDR3 DNA sequence: TGTGCCAGCAGTCTTACAGGGACCACTGAAGCTTTCTTT. Its translation is CASSLTGTTEAFF.

This clone is a singleton in its sample. This chain links TRBV9 with TRBJ2-7; D may be TRBD1 (5 bases). CDR3 length: 14 residues. Trimming stripped 0 bases from V and 0 bases from J, with 7 bases between. Germline V gives CDR1 SGDLS, CDR2 YYNGEE. The CDR3 here is CASSVEGVSYEQYF. The CDR3, as DNA: TGTGCCAGCAGCGTAGAAGGGGTCTCCTACGAGCAGTACTTC.

The chain recombines TRBV6-2 or TRBV6-3 with TRBJ2-7; D is unclear. V shed 2 bases and J shed 2 bases, with 4 bases lying between them. The CDR3 has 12 amino acids. From germline, CDR1 is MNHEY and CDR2 SVGEGT. The CDR3 here is CASSYITYEQYF. The CDR3 nucleotides read TGTGCCAGCAGTTACATCACCTACGAGCAGTACTTC.

This chain connects TRBV5-1 to TRBJ1-1, with a possible D match to TRBD1 (6 bases). The CDR3 is 14 residues long. Germline CDR1 is SGHRS and CDR2 is YFSETQ. Deletions cut 4 bases from V and 1 base from J, with 11 bases between. The DNA for the CDR3 is TGCGCCAGCAGCATGGGGGACACGAACACTGAAGCTTTCTTT. Translated: CASSMGDTNTEAFF.

V gene TRBV3-1 (or the pseudogene TRBV3-2) combines with J gene TRBJ1-2, with D perhaps matching TRBD1 (6 bases). Trimming took off 1 base at V and 2 bases at J, with 14 bases between the two ends. This CDR3 spans 16 amino acids. Germline V gene data show CDR1 as LGHDT and CDR2 as YNNKEL (reference sequence). Written as DNA, the CDR3 is TGTGCCAGCAGCCAAGGTGCAGGGGCCAGCAACTATGGCTACACCTTC. Translation gives CASSQGAGASNYGYTF.

The chain couples TRBV11-2 to TRBJ1-2; 7 bases map to TRBD1. The J segment lost 2 bases and the V segment lost 0 bases, leaving 3 bases of the junction unmatched. The CDR3 contains 15 residues. In germline, CDR1 is SGHAT, CDR2 FQNNGV. The CDR3 region is CASSLEGRGNYGYTF. The CDR3 coding sequence is TGTGCCAGCAGCTTAGAGGGCAGGGGGAACTATGGCTACACCTTC.

This chain uses TRBV10-3 with TRBJ2-1, with D perhaps TRBD1 (5 bases). The V end was cut by 10 bases, the J end by 5 bases, with 18 bases between. Germline CDR1 is ENHRY and CDR2 is SYGVKD. This CDR3 is 14 amino acids long. This chain's CDR3 is CATRPGLENNEQFF. The CDR3 bases are TGTGCCACCAGACCAGGGTTAGAAAACAATGAGCAGTTCTTC.

A word on this clone: The junction does not match germline at one end; this may be a read error. This rearrangement joins TRBV6-2 or TRBV6-3 to TRBJ2-1, with 9 positions matching TRBD1. The CDR3 spans 15 residues. Germline V CDR1 and CDR2: MNHEY, SVGEGT. CDR3 in DNA: TGTGCCAGCAGCTACTCGGGACAGGGAGGCAATGAGCAGTTCTTC. Amino acids: CASSYSGQGGNEQFF.

The gene calls are TRBV18 and TRBJ2-7; 8 nucleotides line up with TRBD1. V was pared by 2 bases and J by 4 bases, with 7 bases of the junction left unmatched. CDR1 is KGHSH, CDR2 LQKENI, per germline. The CDR3 length is 15 residues. The CDR3 sequence is CASSPTTGALYEQYF. In DNA, the CDR3 is TGTGCCAGCTCACCAACGACAGGGGCCCTATACGAGCAGTACTTC.

This chain links TRBV2 with TRBJ2-4, with 7 bases lining up with TRBD1. Trimming removed 10 bases from V and 0 bases from J; junction bases left unmatched: 15. The CDR3 length is 17 residues. CDR1 SNHLY and CDR2 FYNNEI come from the germline V gene. CDR3 coding DNA: TGTGCCACCCCTCCCGGGGACAGTCCACTAGCCAAAAACATTCAGTACTTC. Translated: CATPPGDSPLAKNIQYF.

The chain has TRBV11-2 and TRBJ1-2; D is undetermined. The V gene's germline CDR1 is SGHAT and CDR2 FQNNGV. The CDR3 contains 12 residues. Trimming removed 2 bases from V and 3 bases from J, with 4 bases in between. The CDR3 sequence is CASSLLDYGYTF. The CDR3 DNA is TGTGCCAGCAGCTTACTCGACTATGGCTACACCTTC. The full variable domain, in which reference TRBV11-2 and TRBJ1-2 provide the parts outside the CDR3, is EAGVAQSPRYKIIEKRQSVAFWCNPISGHATLYWYQQILGQGPKLLIQFQNNGVVDDSQLPKDRFSAERLKGVDSTLKIQPAKLEDSAVYLCASSLLDYGYTFGSGTRLTVV.

The V gene is TRBV27, the J gene TRBJ1-1; D is possibly TRBD1 (5 bases). V was clipped by 1 base and J by 4 bases, with 16 bases between them. The CDR3 extends over 16 amino acids. CDR1 is MNHEY, CDR2 SMNVEV, per germline (reference sequence). CDR3: CASSLLGAGVSTEAFF. As DNA, the CDR3 is TGTGCCAGCAGTTTATTAGGGGCGGGGGTGAGCACTGAAGCTTTCTTT.

V and J are TRBV6-5 and TRBJ1-6, with 8 bases that match TRBD1. Trimming took 0 bases from V and 7 from J; bases not matched to a gene: 5. The length of the CDR3 is 16 residues. CDR1 and CDR2 (germline): MNHEY, SVGAGI. In DNA form, the CDR3 reads TGTGCCAGCAGTTACTCGATTTACAGGGGGAATTCACCCCTCCACTTT. Protein product: CASSYSIYRGNSPLHF.

This chain links TRBV3-1 (or the pseudogene TRBV3-2) with TRBJ2-1, with 9 positions matching TRBD2. V shed 5 bases, J shed 4 bases, and the junction held 12 bases outside the gene matches. Germline CDR1 LGHDT, CDR2 YNNKEL (reference sequence). The CDR3 spans 17 residues. The CDR3 sequence is CASSYGLGSGRYNEQFF. CDR3 coding DNA: TGTGCCAGCAGCTACGGACTAGGTAGCGGGAGATACAATGAGCAGTTCTTC.

The J gene is TRBJ2-5, the V gene TRBV5-1; D may be TRBD2 (5 bases). The ends were cut back, 0 bases at V and 5 bases at J, with 8 bases in the middle. This CDR3 spans 13 amino acids. The germline gives CDR1 SGHRS, CDR2 YFSETQ. CDR3 sequence (DNA): TGCGCCAGCAGCTTGGGTCCGGGGGAGACCCAGTACTTC. Translating gives CASSLGPGETQYF.

The chain is built from TRBV7-2 and TRBJ2-1, with a possible D match to TRBD2 (6 bases). This CDR3 contains 15 residues. Per germline, CDR1 SGHTA and CDR2 FQGNSA. V lost 3 bases and J lost 7, with 16 bases in between. In DNA form, the CDR3 reads TGTGCCAGCAGCTTGGAGGGACGTGCAGAGAATGAGCAGTTCTTC. It is translated as CASSLEGRAENEQFF.

This clone has just one count. The rearrangement joins TRBV5-5 to TRBJ2-7, with 10 bases aligning to TRBD1. The CDR3 is made up of 15 amino acids. Unmatched junction bases numbered 6, after V lost 3 bases and J lost 3 bases. Germline V gene sequence: CDR1 SGHKS, CDR2 YYEKEE (reference sequence). The CDR3 bases are TGTGCCAGCAGCTACCCGACAGGGGGCATCTACGAGCAGTACTTC. Translating gives CASSYPTGGIYEQYF.

The chain combines TRBV5-1 with TRBJ2-5; no clear D. The CDR3 consists of 12 residues. CDR1 SGHRS and CDR2 YFSETQ come from the germline V gene. Trimming stripped 0 bases from V and 5 bases from J, with 5 bases between. DNA of the CDR3: TGCGCCAGCAGCTTGGCCCAGGAGACCCAGTACTTC. Its protein product is CASSLAQETQYF.

CDR3 in amino acids: CATSRPPGAGLNEKLFF. In DNA, the CDR3 is TGTGCCACCAGCAGGCCCCCTGGGGCAGGCCTTAATGAAAAACTGTTTTTT. The V gene is TRBV15, the J gene TRBJ1-4; tentative D call: TRBD1 (5 bases). The length of the CDR3 is 17 residues. Germline V gives CDR1 LNHNV, CDR2 YYDKDF (reference sequence). Trimming took off 3 bases at V and 4 bases at J, with 18 bases between the two ends.

This rearrangement joins TRBV2 to TRBJ2-6; 8 bases fit TRBD2. This CDR3 has 17 residues. Germline CDR1 reads SNHLY; CDR2 reads FYNNEI. The junction had 5 bases not matched to a gene; V was cut back by 4 bases and J by 0 bases. The CDR3 coding sequence is TGTGCCAGCAGTGTAGGCAGCGGGGGCTCTGGGGCCAACGTCCTGACTTTC. This codes for CASSVGSGGSGANVLTF. Using reference TRBV2 and TRBJ2-6 for the parts outside the CDR3, the full variable domain is EPEVTQTPSHQVTQMGQEVILRCVPISNHLYFYWYRQILGQKVEFLVSFYNNEISEKSEIFDDQFSVERPDGSNFTLKIRSTKLEDSAMYFCASSVGSGGSGANVLTFGAGSRLTVL.

V and J are TRBV4-3 and TRBJ2-6, with D perhaps TRBD2 (5 bases). The germline CDR1 and CDR2 sequences are LGHNA and YSLEER. Trimming shortened V by 3 bases and J by 0 bases, and 12 bases separated the two germline ends. The length of the CDR3 is 17 residues. CDR3 bases: TGCGCCAGCAGCCAGGCCTCAACTAGCTCTGGGGCCAACGTCCTGACTTTC. Protein: CASSQASTSSGANVLTF.

V usage is TRBV19 and J usage is TRBJ1-4, with 7 bases lining up with TRBD1. The CDR3 sequence is 11 residues long. V lost 10 bases to trimming and J lost 8 bases; unmatched junction nucleotides: 4. Germline assignment: CDR1 LNHDA and CDR2 SQIVND (reference sequence). CDR3 coding DNA: TGTGCCACCTTGGACAGGGAAAAACTGTTTTTT. Its translation is CATLDREKLFF.

The chain uses TRBV11-2 and TRBJ2-5; D may be TRBD2 (5 bases). The V gene lost 1 base and the J gene lost 5 bases, with 14 bases spanning the gap. The CDR3 totals 15 residues. Germline V gene lookup returns CDR1 SGHAT and CDR2 FQNNGV. The CDR3 loop is CASSLGVATRETQYF. DNA of the CDR3: TGTGCCAGCAGCTTAGGGGTAGCGACGCGGGAGACCCAGTACTTC.

V usage is TRBV6-5 and J usage is TRBJ1-5; the match to TRBD1 covers 7 bases. The germline CDR1 and CDR2 sequences are MNHEY and SVGAGI. The CDR3 length is 15 residues. V lost 7 bases to trimming and J lost 4 bases; unmatched junction nucleotides: 10. In DNA, the CDR3 is TGTGCCAGCATGCGGGGCGCAGGGGGTAATCAGCCCCAGCATTTT. This sequence encodes CASMRGAGGNQPQHF.

The chain has TRBV12-3 or TRBV12-4 and TRBJ2-1, with unresolved D. Trimming stripped 6 bases from V and 9 bases from J, with 15 bases between. The CDR3 is 13 amino acids. CDR3 sequence reads: CASSLYRGFEQFF. In DNA form, the CDR3 reads TGTGCCAGCAGCCTCTATCGAGGATTTGAGCAGTTCTTC.

This clone turned up a few times. The chain is built from TRBV7-6 and TRBJ2-1; D is perhaps TRBD2 (7 bases). The V gene lost 1 base and the J gene lost 8 bases, with 12 bases spanning the gap. Germline V gene data show CDR1 as SGHVS and CDR2 as FNYEAQ. The CDR3 totals 14 residues. The CDR3 bases are TGTGCCAGCAGCTTAGAGGGGGGGGCGTATGAGCAGTTCTTC. Protein product: CASSLEGGAYEQFF.

The chain couples TRBV7-2 to TRBJ1-1; 8 bases line up with TRBD1. The germline V gene has CDR1 SGHTA and CDR2 FQGNSA. Trimming took 5 bases from V and 4 from J; bases not matched to a gene: 15. This CDR3 spans 17 amino acids. CDR3 sequence: CASSGRTGRSSATEAFF. Written as DNA, the CDR3 is TGTGCCAGCAGCGGTAGGACAGGGCGGTCCTCGGCCACTGAAGCTTTCTTT.